This T cell receptor beta chain is from a study of early T cells in non-severe SARS-CoV-2 infection. The V end lost 3 bases, the J end lost 6 bases, and 8 bases lay between the germline ends. Germline loops: CDR1 LNHDA, CDR2 SQIVND (reference sequence). CDR3 length: 13 amino acids. Each single cDNA molecule received a unique molecular identifier. One entry per CDR3 protein, called by TCRdb with MiXCR from the 5' RACE reads. Of fewer than 100,000 distinct CDR3 sequences in the sample, less than 15% were seen once. Findings and limits, study-wide: In VDJdb matching, anti-spike CD8 responses were favored while private and CD4 specificities went missing.

A note on this clonotype: Its antigen is undetermined.

The TCR originated in an adult who was a healthcare worker with PCR-confirmed SARS-CoV-2 infection or an uninfected control (not recorded which). The rearrangement joins TRBV19 to TRBJ2-2; no clear D. The sequenced material came from whole blood. This CDR3 reads CASSMVSAGELFF. In nucleotides, the CDR3 is TGTGCCAGTAGTATGGTTTCTGCCGGGGAGCTGTTTTTT.